The entry below describes one TCR beta chain. Its antigen is currently unknown. The data are from a study of T cell responses to AZD1222 COVID-19 vaccine. Overall study context: Combined were second doses at about 4 or about 12 weeks. Study results and caveats: CD4 TCRs linked to vaccination spanned spike, dominating at 160-218 and 743-854. Increased Spike-specific TCR breadth and depth were observed after two AZD1222 doses. The donors showed a predominance of white British ancestry and of females, with possible underestimation of clonal diversity.

Using immunoSEQ multiplex PCR, the repertoire was profiled, and TCRdb retains in-frame clones only, with some absent. The sample has tens of thousands of clones; roughly 89% are singletons. The CDR3 has 13 residues. Trimming removed 7 bases from V and 11 bases from J, with 15 bases in between. CDR1 and CDR2 from the germline V gene are MNHEY and SVGAGI. The chain employs TRBV6-5 and TRBJ1-6, with D perhaps TRBD1 (5 bases). Sequences were derived from peripheral blood, sampled on day 0 of AZD1222 vaccination. This sequence originates from an adult in good health. CDR3 DNA sequence: TGTGCCAGCACCTTGGGGGGTGCGGCACCCCTCCACTTT. Protein product: CASTLGGAAPLHF.